Shown below are 11 T cell receptor beta chains from a single sample sequenced in a study of blood T cell repertoires in COVID-19 (dated by TCRdb to 2020 to 2022). Libraries came from the immunoSEQ multiplex PCR assay. TCRdb retrieved this table from immuneACCESS and kept in-frame rearrangements only. Not all clones are present; in checked studies, unresolved V genes account for under half, and no reason is known for the remainder. Present in this sample are 110,000 or so clones, 81% of which were seen just once. The biggest ten clones account for approximately 38% of the sample. Sequencing used peripheral blood. Source of these receptors: a man older than 75 with acute or convalescent COVID-19.

The V and J genes are TRBV5-6 and TRBJ1-5, with a possible D match to TRBD1 (5 bases). Between the trimmed V and J ends, which lost 1 base and 4 bases, there was a span of 12 bases. Germline-derived CDR1 and CDR2 are SGHDT and YYEEEE. This CDR3 is built from 15 residues. Written as DNA, the CDR3 is TGTGCCAGCAGCTTGTGGGGCAGGGTGAATCAGCCCCAGCATTTT. Translated: CASSLWGRVNQPQHF.

This chain links TRBV6-6 with TRBJ2-5, with 10 bases identical to TRBD1. CDR3 length equals 14 residues. Germline trimming cut 4 bases from V and 7 bases from J; bases unmatched to any gene: 6. Germline V gives CDR1 MNHNY, CDR2 SVGAGI (reference sequence). The CDR3 is CASSWDRTGGTQYF. The DNA for the CDR3 is TGTGCCAGCAGTTGGGACAGGACAGGGGGGACCCAGTACTTC.

This rearrangement joins TRBV9 to TRBJ2-6; possibly TRBD1 for D (6 bases). Germline V gene data show CDR1 as SGDLS and CDR2 as YYNGEE. With 0 bases removed from V and 4 bases from J, the gap between germline ends came to 20 bases. CDR3 length: 19 amino acids. CDR3 sequence: CASSVAKGTPVIGANVLTF. CDR3 sequence (DNA): TGTGCCAGCAGCGTAGCCAAGGGGACACCGGTGATCGGGGCCAACGTCCTGACTTTC.

The genes are TRBV5-1 and TRBJ1-3, with D maybe TRBD1 (6 bases). The CDR3 is 15 residues long. V gave up 4 bases and J gave up 2 bases, with 13 bases separating them. Germline CDR1 is SGHRS and CDR2 is YFSETQ. The CDR3 bases are TGCGCCAGCAGCACTATACAGGGAGCTGGAAACACCATATATTTT. Translated, it gives CASSTIQGAGNTIYF.

This chain uses TRBV25-1 with TRBJ1-6, with TRBD1 matching 7 bases. From germline, CDR1 is MGHDK and CDR2 SYGVNS. The junction had 4 bases not matched to a gene; V was cut back by 4 bases and J by 7 bases. The CDR3 runs to 14 residues. The CDR3 loop reads CASSGTGKNSPLHF. The DNA of the CDR3 is TGTGCCAGCAGTGGGACAGGAAAAAATTCACCCCTCCACTTT.

The rearrangement uses TRBV5-1 and TRBJ2-3, with 8 bases identical to TRBD1. CDR1 and CDR2 from the germline V gene are SGHRS and YFSETQ. The CDR3 runs to 14 residues. V lost 2 bases and J lost 4; bases outside the gene matches: 3. The CDR3 is CASSFSGGADTQYF. In DNA form, the CDR3 reads TGCGCCAGCAGCTTCTCAGGGGGCGCAGATACGCAGTATTTT.

This clone is a singleton in its sample. The J gene is TRBJ2-1, the V gene TRBV28, with 7 positions matching TRBD2. The CDR3 is made up of 15 amino acids. Germline CDR1 and CDR2: MDHEN and SYDVKM. V gave up 8 bases and J gave up 8 bases; unmatched junction bases: 15. CDR3 sequence (DNA): TGTGCCAGCGGGATGAGTGCGGGAGTACGCGATGAGCAGTTCTTC. Encoded protein: CASGMSAGVRDEQFF.

The J gene is TRBJ2-5, the V gene TRBV2; D perhaps matches TRBD2 (5 bases). The germline V gene has CDR1 SNHLY and CDR2 FYNNEI. Deletions cut 2 bases from V and 5 bases from J, with 15 bases between. CDR3 length: 15 amino acids. CDR3 amino acids: CASSEWLGVRETQYF. The CDR3 coding sequence is TGTGCCAGCAGTGAATGGTTGGGAGTAAGGGAGACCCAGTACTTC.

The gene calls are TRBV7-2 and TRBJ2-1; D not certain. The CDR3 is 14 residues long. Trimming removed 1 base at V and 12 bases at J, with 16 bases between. Germline lookup yields CDR1 SGHTA and CDR2 FQGNSA. DNA of the CDR3: TGTGCCAGCAGCTTAGGGGTAACAGCACACCCGCAGTTCTTC. Amino acid sequence: CASSLGVTAHPQFF.

J is TRBJ2-5 and V is TRBV20-1; perhaps TRBD2 as D (5 bases). Germline loops: CDR1 DFQATT, CDR2 SNEGSKA (reference sequence). This CDR3 has 8 residues. V was trimmed by 5 bases and J by 13 bases, leaving 8 bases between them. For the CDR3, the DNA is TGCAGTGCTGAGGGCAGGTACTTC. Residues: CSAEGRYF.

J is TRBJ2-7 and V is TRBV7-6, with D possibly matching TRBD2 (6 bases). Trimming left V 4 bases short and J 0 bases short, with 13 bases between. Per germline, CDR1 SGHVS and CDR2 FNYEAQ. The CDR3 covers 15 residues. The CDR3 here is CASSSSGWSSYEQYF. Here the CDR3 DNA reads TGTGCCAGCAGCTCCAGCGGGTGGAGCTCCTACGAGCAGTACTTC.